A selection of T cell receptor beta chains follows, all from one sample in a study of CD8+ T cells in alopecia areata. Measured with immunoSEQ multiplex PCR; TCRdb has only the in-frame clones, and not every one. The repertoire holds hundreds of thousands of clones, with less than 80% as singletons. This specimen consisted of CD4+ T cells sorted from blood, obtained at week 0. These receptors were collected from a human donor with alopecia areata. Both conserved end residues are part of each CDR3. Fields, in order: D gene, J gene, V gene, CDR3 protein. D genes are given only for firm matches.

>TRBD1|TRBJ2-7|TRBV29-1
CSAGGLGRGYEQYF
>.|TRBJ1-2|TRBV30
CAWSGSFNYGYTF
>TRBD2|TRBJ2-3|TRBV7-3
CASSLMPGGAADTQYF
>TRBD1|TRBJ2-1|TRBV10-3
CAISDPGQGSYNEQFF
>.|TRBJ2-7|TRBV9
CASSRDPGTAYEQYF
>.|TRBJ2-1|TRBV30
CAWSSRPDNEQFF
>TRBD1|TRBJ1-5|TRBV19
CASSIEGGGGNQPQHF
>.|TRBJ1-2|TRBV5-1
CASHEGGRNYGYTF
>.|TRBJ1-1|TRBV29-1
CSVETGKNTEAFF
>.|TRBJ2-4|TRBV2
CASSGPAGAKNIQYF
>.|TRBJ2-1|TRBV29-1
CSVDGRSSYNEQFF
>.|TRBJ1-1|TRBV29-1
CSVVYTEAFF
>.|TRBJ2-1|TRBV29-1
CSSASRSYNEQFF
>.|TRBJ1-5|TRBV30
CAWSKGGQVGQPQHF
>.|TRBJ2-5|TRBV7-9
CASSSNREGTQYF
>TRBD1|TRBJ2-7|TRBV29-1
CSVSQGDYEQYF
>TRBD1|TRBJ2-1|TRBV2
CASMGTAMNEQFF
>.|TRBJ1-5|TRBV30
CAWSVQDQPQHF
>.|TRBJ2-7|TRBV6-6
CASSYAAYEQYF
>TRBD2|TRBJ2-5|TRBV5-1
CASSSLPAGGEETQYF
>TRBD2|TRBJ2-3|TRBV29-1
CSQITGLAGGRTDTQYF
>.|TRBJ2-5|TRBV6-5
CASRKGFGVETQYF
>.|TRBJ1-1|TRBV6-5
CASGSTGSNTEAFF
>.|TRBJ2-7|TRBV20-1
CSAWGSYEQYF
>.|TRBJ1-2|TRBV4-3
CASSQGHFGIWRYTF
>.|TRBJ2-6|TRBV9
CASSVEGGTSGANVLTF
>.|TRBJ1-1|TRBV29-1
CSVFEQPNTEAFF
>TRBD1|TRBJ1-5|TRBV19
CASRGPNQPQHF
>.|TRBJ1-2|TRBV5-4
CASSLSSNYGYTF
>.|TRBJ2-3|TRBV29-1
CSVFGPTDTQYF